The sequence of this TCR beta chain was determined in a study of cytomegalovirus exposure and HLA in healthy donors. The germline CDR1 and CDR2 sequences are MNHEY and SMNVEV (reference sequence). The CDR3 spans 16 residues. V dropped 6 bases and J dropped 3 bases, with 17 bases sitting between them. Assay: immunoSEQ multiplex PCR; the TCRdb copy retains only in-frame clones and omits some. The sample yields more than 120,000 clones, more than 75% seen once. The genes are TRBV27 and TRBJ2-2, with D perhaps matching TRBD2 (5 bases). The specimen was PBMCs. The clonotype comes from a man younger than 35 in good health and CMV-seropositive. The CDR3 is CASRPTRYSDTGELFF. For the CDR3, the DNA is TGTGCCAGCAGGCCCACTAGATACTCGGACACCGGGGAGCTGTTTTTT.